This T cell receptor (beta chain) was retrieved from a study of blood T cell repertoires in COVID-19. Study details: Sources were T cells, B-cell-depleted T cells, or PBMCs; the material itself was cDNA or gDNA.

CDR3 length equals 14 residues. Germline CDR1 reads SEHNR; CDR2 reads FQNEAQ (reference sequence). Trimming took off 1 base at V and 2 bases at J, with 9 bases between the two ends. Data came from immunoSEQ multiplex PCR; TCRdb stores just in-frame clones and leaves some out. The sample has about 210,000 clones; around 86% are singletons. Participants were placed into cohorts based on the clinical history they reported. This TCR was sampled from a woman in her thirties or forties in a cohort exposed to, infected with or recovered from COVID-19 (not recorded which). Specimen: PBMCs or T cells enriched from blood (not recorded which). The rearrangement joins TRBV7-9 to TRBJ2-7; no reliable D call. CDR3 in amino acids: CASSLGSDPYEQYF. CDR3 sequence (DNA): TGTGCCAGCAGCTTAGGGAGCGACCCCTACGAGCAGTACTTC.